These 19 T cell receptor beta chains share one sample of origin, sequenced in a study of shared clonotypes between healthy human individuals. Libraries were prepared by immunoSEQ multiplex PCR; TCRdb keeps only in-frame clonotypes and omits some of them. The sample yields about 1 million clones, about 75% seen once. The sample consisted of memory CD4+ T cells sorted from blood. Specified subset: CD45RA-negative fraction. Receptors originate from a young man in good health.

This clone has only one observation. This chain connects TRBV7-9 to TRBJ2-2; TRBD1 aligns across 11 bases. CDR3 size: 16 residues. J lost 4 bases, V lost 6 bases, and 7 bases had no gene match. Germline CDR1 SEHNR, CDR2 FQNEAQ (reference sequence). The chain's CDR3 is CASRGGQGAATGELFF. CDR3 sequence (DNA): TGTGCCAGCAGGGGTGGACAGGGGGCGGCCACCGGGGAGCTGTTTTTT.

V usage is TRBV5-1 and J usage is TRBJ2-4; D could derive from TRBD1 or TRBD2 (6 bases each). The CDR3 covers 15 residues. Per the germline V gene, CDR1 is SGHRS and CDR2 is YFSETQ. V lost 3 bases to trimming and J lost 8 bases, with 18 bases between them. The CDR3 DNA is TGCGCCAGCAGCTCCGGAGGGGGGCAGGAATACATTCAGTACTTC. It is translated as CASSSGGGQEYIQYF.

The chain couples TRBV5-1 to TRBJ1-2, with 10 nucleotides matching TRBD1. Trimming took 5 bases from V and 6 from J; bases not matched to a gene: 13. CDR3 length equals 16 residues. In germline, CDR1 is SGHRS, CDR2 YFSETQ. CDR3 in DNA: TGCGCCAGCAGGTCGACCCCGGGACAGGGGATGGATGGCTACACCTTC. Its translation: CASRSTPGQGMDGYTF.

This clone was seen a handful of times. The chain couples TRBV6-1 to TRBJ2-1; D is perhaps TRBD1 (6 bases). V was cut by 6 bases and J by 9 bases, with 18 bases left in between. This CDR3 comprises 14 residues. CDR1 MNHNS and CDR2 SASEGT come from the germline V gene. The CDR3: CASSTGPTLSEQFF. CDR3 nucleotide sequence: TGTGCCAGCAGCACAGGGCCCACACTGAGTGAGCAGTTCTTC.

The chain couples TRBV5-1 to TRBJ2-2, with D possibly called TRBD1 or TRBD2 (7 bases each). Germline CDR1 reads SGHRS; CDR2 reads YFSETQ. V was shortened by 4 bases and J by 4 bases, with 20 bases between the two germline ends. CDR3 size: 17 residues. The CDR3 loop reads CASSQNPTGRATGELFF. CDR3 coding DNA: TGCGCCAGCAGCCAAAATCCGACAGGGAGGGCCACCGGGGAGCTGTTTTTT.

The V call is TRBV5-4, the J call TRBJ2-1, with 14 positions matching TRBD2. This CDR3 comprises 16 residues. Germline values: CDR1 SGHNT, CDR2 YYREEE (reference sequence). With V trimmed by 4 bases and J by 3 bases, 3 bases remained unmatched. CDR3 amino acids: CASSVGTSGGYNEQFF. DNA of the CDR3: TGTGCCAGCAGCGTCGGGACTAGCGGGGGCTACAATGAGCAGTTCTTC.

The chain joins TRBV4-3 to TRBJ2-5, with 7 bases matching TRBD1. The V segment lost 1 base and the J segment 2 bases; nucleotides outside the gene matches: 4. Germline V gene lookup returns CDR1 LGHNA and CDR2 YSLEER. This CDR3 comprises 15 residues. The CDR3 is CASSQAGTAQETQYF. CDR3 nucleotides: TGCGCCAGCAGCCAAGCCGGGACAGCACAAGAGACCCAGTACTTC.

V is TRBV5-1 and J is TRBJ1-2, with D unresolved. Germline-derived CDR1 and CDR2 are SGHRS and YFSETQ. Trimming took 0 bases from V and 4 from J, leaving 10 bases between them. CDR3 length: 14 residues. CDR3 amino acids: CASSLERGSYGYTF. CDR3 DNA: TGCGCCAGCAGCTTGGAGCGGGGAAGCTATGGCTACACCTTC.

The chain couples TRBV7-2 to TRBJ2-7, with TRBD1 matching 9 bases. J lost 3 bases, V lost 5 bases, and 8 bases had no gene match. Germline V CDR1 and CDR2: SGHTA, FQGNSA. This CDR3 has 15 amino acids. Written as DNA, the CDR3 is TGTGCCAGCAGCATACACACAGGGGGCGACTACGAGCAGTACTTC. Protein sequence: CASSIHTGGDYEQYF.

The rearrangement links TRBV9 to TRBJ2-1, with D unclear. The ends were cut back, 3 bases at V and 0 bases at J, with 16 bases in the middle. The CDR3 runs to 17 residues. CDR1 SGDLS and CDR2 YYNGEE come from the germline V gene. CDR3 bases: TGTGCCAGCAGCGCGACTGGAAAACGGAGCTCCTACAATGAGCAGTTCTTC. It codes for CASSATGKRSSYNEQFF.

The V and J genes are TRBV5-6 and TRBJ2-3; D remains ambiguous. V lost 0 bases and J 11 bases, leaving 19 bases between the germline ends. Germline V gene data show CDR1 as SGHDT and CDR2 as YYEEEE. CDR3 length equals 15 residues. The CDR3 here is CASSLVSDPSWGQYF. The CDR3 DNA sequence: TGTGCCAGCAGCTTGGTTTCCGACCCGTCATGGGGGCAGTATTTT.

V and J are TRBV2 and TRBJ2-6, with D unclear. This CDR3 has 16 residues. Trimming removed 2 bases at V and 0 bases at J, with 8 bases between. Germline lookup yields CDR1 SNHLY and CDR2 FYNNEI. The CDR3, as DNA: TGTGCCAGCAGTGAATCCAGAAGCTCTGGGGCCAACGTCCTGACTTTC. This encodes CASSESRSSGANVLTF.

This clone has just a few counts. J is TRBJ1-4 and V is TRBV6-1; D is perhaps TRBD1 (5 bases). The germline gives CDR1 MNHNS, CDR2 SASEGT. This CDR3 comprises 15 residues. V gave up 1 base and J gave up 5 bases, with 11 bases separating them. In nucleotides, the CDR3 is TGTGCCAGCAGTGAAGGTTACAGGATAAATGAAAAACTGTTTTTT. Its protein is CASSEGYRINEKLFF.

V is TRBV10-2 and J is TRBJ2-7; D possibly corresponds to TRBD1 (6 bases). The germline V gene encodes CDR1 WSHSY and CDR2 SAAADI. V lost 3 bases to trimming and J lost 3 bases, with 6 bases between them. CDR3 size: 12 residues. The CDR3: CASSDRGYEQYF. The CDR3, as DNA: TGCGCCAGCAGTGACAGGGGCTACGAGCAGTACTTC.

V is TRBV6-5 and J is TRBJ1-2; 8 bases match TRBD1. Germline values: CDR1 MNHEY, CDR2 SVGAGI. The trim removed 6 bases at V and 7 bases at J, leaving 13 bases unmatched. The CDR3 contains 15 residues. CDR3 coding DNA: TGTGCCAGCAGAGCGACAGGGGAAGGGGTTGGTGGCTACACCTTC. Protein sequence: CASRATGEGVGGYTF.

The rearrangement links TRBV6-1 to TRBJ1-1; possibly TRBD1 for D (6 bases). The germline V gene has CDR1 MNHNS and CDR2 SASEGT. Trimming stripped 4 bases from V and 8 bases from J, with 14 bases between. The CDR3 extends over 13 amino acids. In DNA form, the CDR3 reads TGTGCCAGCAGTGGCCGGGACAAGAAAGAAGCTTTCTTT. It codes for CASSGRDKKEAFF.

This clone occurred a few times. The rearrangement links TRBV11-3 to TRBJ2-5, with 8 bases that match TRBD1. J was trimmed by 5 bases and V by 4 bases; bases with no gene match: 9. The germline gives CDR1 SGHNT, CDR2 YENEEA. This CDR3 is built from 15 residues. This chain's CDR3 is CASSSSGGGEETQYF. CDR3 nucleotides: TGTGCCAGCAGCTCTTCAGGGGGCGGTGAGGAGACCCAGTACTTC.

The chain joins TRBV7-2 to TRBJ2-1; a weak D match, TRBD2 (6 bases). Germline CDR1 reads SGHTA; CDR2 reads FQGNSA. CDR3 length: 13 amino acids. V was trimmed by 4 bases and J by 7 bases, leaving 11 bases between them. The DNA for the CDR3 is TGTGCCAGCAGCTCCTTAGCGGCTAATGAGCAGTTCTTC. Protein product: CASSSLAANEQFF.

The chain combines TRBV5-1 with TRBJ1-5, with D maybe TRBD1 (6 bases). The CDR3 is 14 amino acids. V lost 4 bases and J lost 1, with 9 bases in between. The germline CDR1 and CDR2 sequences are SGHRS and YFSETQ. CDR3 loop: CASSVDSSNQPQHF. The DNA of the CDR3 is TGCGCCAGCAGCGTGGACAGCAGCAATCAGCCCCAGCATTTT. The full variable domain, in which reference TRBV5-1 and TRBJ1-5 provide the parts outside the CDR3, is KAGVTQTPRYLIKTRGQQVTLSCSPISGHRSVSWYQQTPGQGLQFLFEYFSETQRNKGNFPGRFSGRQFSNSRSEMNVSTLELGDSALYLCASSVDSSNQPQHFGDGTRLSIL.